This TCR beta chain was identified in a study of T cell responses to AZD1222 COVID-19 vaccine. Study-level points and caveats: Most donors were white British, females outnumbered males, and clonal diversity was possibly underestimated. Just a handful of people given AZD1222 tested seropositive at baseline. Spike was spanned by vaccine-associated CD4 TCRs, which were dominant at 160-218 and 743-854.

Clones were sequenced by immunoSEQ multiplex PCR, and TCRdb holds only the in-frame ones, with some missing. This table holds hundreds of thousands of clones, under 95% found once. This CDR3 is built from 16 residues. Germline CDR1 and CDR2: LGHDT and YNNKEL (reference sequence). J was trimmed by 2 bases and V by 4 bases; bases with no gene match: 5. Comment on this clone: As yet, its antigen is unknown.

The chain joins TRBV3-1 (or the pseudogene TRBV3-2) to TRBJ2-1, with 10 bases identical to TRBD2. This TCR derives from an adult in good health. Sequencing used peripheral blood, obtained on day 0 of MenACWY control vaccination. The CDR3 bases are TGTGCCAGCAGCCGGGATAGCGGGGGGACCTACAATGAGCAGTTCTTC. It specifies CASSRDSGGTYNEQFF.